The next 14 T cell receptor beta chains were all read from a single sample in a study of blood T cell repertoires in COVID-19. TCRdb's copy holds only in-frame clones and misses some; the assay was immunoSEQ multiplex PCR. The sample holds roughly 60,000 clones, roughly 88% seen once. Sequencing was carried out using peripheral blood. Every receptor here comes from a woman in her sixties with acute or convalescent COVID-19.

The chain recombines TRBV20-1 with TRBJ1-4, with D unresolved. Trimming shortened V by 6 bases and J by 7 bases, and 9 bases separated the two germline ends. The CDR3 loop spans 11 amino acids. CDR1 is DFQATT, CDR2 SNEGSKA, per germline (reference sequence). The CDR3 coding sequence is TGCAGTGCCATACGGAGTGAAAAACTGTTTTTT. Amino acids: CSAIRSEKLFF.

The chain joins TRBV7-3 to TRBJ2-3; 9 nucleotides match TRBD2. J was trimmed by 6 bases and V by 2 bases; bases with no gene match: 6. Germline CDR1 is SGHTA and CDR2 is FQGTGA. CDR3 length: 15 residues. CDR3 residues: CASSLRSGGRDTQYF. CDR3 nucleotide sequence: TGTGCCAGCAGCTTACGGAGCGGGGGGAGGGATACGCAGTATTTT.

The genes are TRBV10-1 and TRBJ2-1; 9 nucleotides align to TRBD1. Germline-derived CDR1 and CDR2 are WNHNN and SYGVQD (reference sequence). The CDR3 runs to 15 residues. The V segment lost 2 bases and the J segment 7 bases; nucleotides outside the gene matches: 6. The CDR3 DNA is TGCGCCAGCAGTGAGCCGGGACAGGGAGAAAATGAGCAGTTCTTC. Amino acids: CASSEPGQGENEQFF.

The chain employs TRBV27 and TRBJ1-6, with D maybe TRBD1 (5 bases). V was shortened by 2 bases and J by 6 bases, with 14 bases between the two germline ends. CDR3 length equals 16 residues. CDR1 and CDR2 from the germline V gene are MNHEY and SMNVEV (reference sequence). The CDR3 region has the DNA TGTGCCAGCAGTTTAAATGGGGCGGGGGGTAATTCACCCCTCCACTTT. Protein: CASSLNGAGGNSPLHF.

The chain is built from TRBV6-4 and TRBJ1-2; D is perhaps TRBD1 (5 bases). Looked up from germline, CDR1 is MRHNA and CDR2 is SNTAGT. The CDR3 contains 14 residues. V was trimmed by 4 bases and J by 5 bases, leaving 14 bases between them. As DNA, the CDR3 is TGTGCCAGCAGTGTTATGGCAGGGTCTTATGGCTACACCTTC. Protein product: CASSVMAGSYGYTF.

The gene calls are TRBV27 and TRBJ2-7, with 16 positions matching TRBD2. Germline CDR1 and CDR2: MNHEY and SMNVEV (reference sequence). Trimming removed 0 bases from V and 3 bases from J; junction bases left unmatched: 2. The length of the CDR3 is 17 residues. The CDR3 region is CASSLSGTSGGGYEQYF. The CDR3 nucleotides read TGTGCCAGCAGTTTATCGGGGACTAGCGGGGGGGGCTACGAGCAGTACTTC.

The chain combines TRBV29-1 with TRBJ1-4; 9 bases line up with TRBD1. The CDR3 has 13 amino acids. Germline-derived CDR1 and CDR2 are SQVTM and ANQGSEA. V trimming: 5 bases; J trimming: 8 bases; junction bases outside the gene matches: 6. In nucleotides, the CDR3 is TGCAGCGTTCCACAGGGGGCTGGGGAAAAACTGTTTTTT. The encoded protein is CSVPQGAGEKLFF.

The CDR3: CATSDARDRGKTQYF. Here the CDR3 DNA reads TGTGCCACCAGTGATGCCCGAGACAGGGGAAAGACCCAGTACTTC. V and J are TRBV24-1 and TRBJ2-5; 8 bases match TRBD1. J gave up 6 bases and V 3 bases, and 8 bases lay outside the gene matches. The germline gives CDR1 KGHDR, CDR2 SFDVKD. CDR3 length: 15 amino acids.

V gene TRBV5-5 combines with J gene TRBJ2-7, with 7 bases aligning to TRBD2. The CDR3 consists of 15 residues. The V gene end was trimmed by 3 bases and the J gene end by 2 bases; junction bases not matched to a gene: 8. Germline V gene lookup returns CDR1 SGHKS and CDR2 YYEKEE (reference sequence). The CDR3 region has the DNA TGTGCCAGCAGCTCCGCTAGCGGACTTACCTACGAGCAGTACTTC. It specifies CASSSASGLTYEQYF.

This chain uses TRBV18 with TRBJ2-1; 7 nucleotides line up with TRBD1. V lost 0 bases and J lost 4; bases outside the gene matches: 3. The germline V gene has CDR1 KGHSH and CDR2 LQKENI. This CDR3 has 15 residues. The CDR3 is CASSPPSTGYNEQFF. The CDR3 DNA is TGTGCCAGCTCACCACCTTCGACAGGGTACAATGAGCAGTTCTTC.

This clone has more than one count but fewer than ten. The chain employs TRBV9 and TRBJ2-5; 10 nucleotides align to TRBD1. CDR1 is SGDLS, CDR2 YYNGEE, per germline. With 0 bases clipped from V and 4 bases from J, the junction kept 6 bases outside the gene matches. There are 16 residues in the CDR3. CDR3 sequence reads: CASSVGGQGLGETQYF. In nucleotides, the CDR3 is TGTGCCAGCAGCGTAGGGGGACAGGGGTTGGGAGAGACCCAGTACTTC.

Turning to this clone: This same CDR3 is encoded by further DNA sequences in the sample. J is TRBJ2-7 and V is TRBV13, with 12 bases aligning to TRBD1. Trimming took 5 bases from V and 4 from J; bases not matched to a gene: 3. The CDR3 extends over 14 amino acids. The germline V gene has CDR1 PRHDT and CDR2 FYEKMQ (reference sequence). CDR3 DNA sequence: TGTGCCAGCAGCCCGGGACAGGGGGCATACGAGCAGTACTTC. Translated, it gives CASSPGQGAYEQYF.

V and J are TRBV6-1 and TRBJ2-2, with 8 positions matching TRBD1. CDR1 is MNHNS and CDR2 is SASEGT in the germline V gene. The CDR3 is 19 residues long. J gave up 7 bases and V 2 bases, and 18 bases lay outside the gene matches. The CDR3 DNA reads as TGTGCCAGCAGTGAAATGGCTACCGGGACAGGCGAAGATGGCGGGGAGCTGTTTTTT. Its translation is CASSEMATGTGEDGGELFF.

The rearrangement joins TRBV4-1 to TRBJ1-2; possibly TRBD1 for D (5 bases). From germline, CDR1 is MGHRA and CDR2 YSYEKL. This CDR3 spans 13 amino acids. V lost 5 bases and J lost 5, with 12 bases in between. The CDR3 loop is CASSNSGSYGYTF. In nucleotides, the CDR3 is TGCGCCAGCAGCAACTCAGGGTCTTATGGCTACACCTTC.